Presented here are 10 T cell receptor beta chains from one specimen sequenced in a study of blood T cell repertoires in COVID-19. Clones were read by immunoSEQ multiplex PCR, and TCRdb kept only the in-frame ones, dropping some. The sample contains about 44,000 clones, 80% to 90% of which appear only once. The sample was peripheral blood. All receptors derive from a man aged 70-80 years with active COVID-19.

With respect to this clone: Other DNA sequences in this specimen translate into the identical CDR3. This chain links TRBV5-6 with TRBJ2-3; perhaps TRBD2 as D (5 bases). CDR1 and CDR2 from the germline V gene are SGHDT and YYEEEE. The CDR3 runs to 14 residues. V was clipped by 1 base and J by 0 bases, with 6 bases between them. The DNA for the CDR3 is TGTGCCAGCAGCTTGAGAGGGAGCACAGATACGCAGTATTTT. Protein sequence: CASSLRGSTDTQYF. Supplemented by reference TRBV5-6 and TRBJ2-3, the full variable domain reads DAGVTQSPTHLIKTRGQQVTLRCSPKSGHDTVSWYQQALGQGPQFIFQYYEEEERQRGNFPDRFSGHQFPNYSSELNVNALLLGDSALYLCASSLRGSTDTQYFGPGTRLTVL.

The chain recombines TRBV5-1 with TRBJ2-3; 10 bases line up with TRBD2. Germline CDR1 and CDR2: SGHRS and YFSETQ. The CDR3 covers 16 residues. Trimming cost V 2 bases and J 2 bases; bases outside gene matches: 5. This CDR3 is CASSLTSGENTDTQYF. The CDR3 DNA reads as TGCGCCAGCAGCTTAACTAGCGGGGAAAACACAGATACGCAGTATTTT.

The V and J genes are TRBV19 and TRBJ1-5; the match to TRBD1 covers 9 bases. The CDR3 loop spans 16 amino acids. J was trimmed by 6 bases and V by 7 bases; bases with no gene match: 13. Germline CDR1 and CDR2: LNHDA and SQIVND (reference sequence). CDR3 amino acids: CASTYSQGARGQPQHF. CDR3 coding DNA: TGTGCCAGTACCTACTCACAGGGGGCGAGGGGTCAGCCCCAGCATTTT. Variable domain in full (rest from reference TRBV19 and TRBJ1-5): DGGITQSPKYLFRKEGQNVTLSCEQNLNHDAMYWYRQDPGQGLRLIYYSQIVNDFQKGDIAEGYSVSREKKESFPLTVTSAQKNPTAFYLCASTYSQGARGQPQHFGDGTRLSIL.

This chain connects TRBV7-2 to TRBJ1-3; 8 nucleotides match TRBD1. Germline CDR1 is SGHTA and CDR2 is FQGNSA. The CDR3 has 17 amino acids. V dropped 5 bases and J dropped 0; count of bases not matched to a gene: 9. DNA for the CDR3: TGTGCCAGCAGCCCCGGGACAGGAGTCAACTCTGGAAACACCATATATTTT. It yields the protein CASSPGTGVNSGNTIYF.

This chain uses TRBV27 with TRBJ2-3; D is perhaps TRBD2 (6 bases). This CDR3 has 14 amino acids. The germline V and J ends were trimmed by 7 bases and 0 bases, with 11 bases remaining between them. Germline V gives CDR1 MNHEY, CDR2 SMNVEV (reference sequence). CDR3 amino acids: CASMSGVSTDTQYF. The CDR3 bases are TGTGCCAGCATGTCGGGGGTTAGCACAGATACGCAGTATTTT.

This sequence joins TRBV15 and TRBJ2-7, with a tentative D call TRBD1 (7 bases). The CDR3 is 15 residues long. Trimming shortened V by 0 bases and J by 6 bases, and 15 bases separated the two germline ends. Germline V gene data show CDR1 as LNHNV and CDR2 as YYDKDF (reference sequence). The chain's CDR3 is CATSRDLAGGGEQYF. The DNA of the CDR3 is TGTGCCACCAGCAGAGATCTGGCAGGGGGAGGCGAGCAGTACTTC.

This clone was observed once. V is TRBV18 and J is TRBJ2-1; 8 bases are shared with TRBD2. Germline loops: CDR1 KGHSH, CDR2 LQKENI. The CDR3 runs to 17 residues. Germline trimming cut 3 bases from V and 7 bases from J; bases unmatched to any gene: 14. The CDR3 here is CASSPQPVGGGGNEQFF. The CDR3 DNA follows: TGTGCCAGCTCACCTCAACCCGTCGGGGGGGGAGGGAATGAGCAGTTCTTC.

The chain joins TRBV10-1 to TRBJ2-7; tentatively, D is TRBD2 (5 bases). The CDR3 sequence is 13 residues long. V was pared by 3 bases and J by 6 bases, with 12 bases between. CDR1 and CDR2 from the germline V gene are WNHNN and SYGVQD (reference sequence). The CDR3 sequence is CASSESEVGEQYF. CDR3 in DNA: TGCGCCAGCAGTGAATCGGAGGTGGGCGAGCAGTACTTC.

The chain is built from TRBV2 and TRBJ1-1; TRBD1 matches 8 bases. The junction had 6 bases not matched to a gene; V was cut back by 5 bases and J by 4 bases. Per germline, CDR1 SNHLY and CDR2 FYNNEI. The CDR3 is 14 amino acids. The CDR3 DNA is TGTGCCAGCAGTCCTACAGGGGGGTTCACTGAAGCTTTCTTT. Protein product: CASSPTGGFTEAFF. The whole variable domain, filled in from reference TRBV2 and TRBJ1-1, reads EPEVTQTPSHQVTQMGQEVILRCVPISNHLYFYWYRQILGQKVEFLVSFYNNEISEKSEIFDDQFSVERPDGSNFTLKIRSTKLEDSAMYFCASSPTGGFTEAFFGQGTRLTVV.

The chain has TRBV10-3 and TRBJ1-1, with D perhaps TRBD1 (6 bases). CDR1 ENHRY and CDR2 SYGVKD come from the germline V gene. This CDR3 has 14 amino acids. The V and J ends lost 4 bases and 6 bases respectively, with 15 bases between them. The CDR3 here is CAISGFGQQAEAFF. The CDR3 DNA reads as TGTGCCATCAGTGGGTTTGGACAGCAGGCTGAAGCTTTCTTT.